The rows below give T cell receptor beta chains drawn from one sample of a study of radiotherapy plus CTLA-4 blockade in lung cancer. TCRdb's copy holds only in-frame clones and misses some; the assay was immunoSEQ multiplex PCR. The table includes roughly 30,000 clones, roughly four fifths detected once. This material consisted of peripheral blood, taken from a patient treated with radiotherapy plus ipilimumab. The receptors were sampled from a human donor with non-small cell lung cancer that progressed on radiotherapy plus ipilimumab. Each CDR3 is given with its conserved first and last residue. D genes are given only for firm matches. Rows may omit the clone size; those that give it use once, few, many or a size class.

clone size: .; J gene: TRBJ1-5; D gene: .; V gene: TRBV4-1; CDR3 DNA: TGCGCCAGCAGGCCCACAGGGATAGGACAGCCCCAGCATTTT; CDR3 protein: CASRPTGIGQPQHF
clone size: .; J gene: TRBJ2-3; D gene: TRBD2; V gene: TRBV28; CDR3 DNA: TGTGCCAGCAGTTTAGCGGCTAGCGGAAATACAGATACGCAGTATTTT; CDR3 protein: CASSLAASGNTDTQYF
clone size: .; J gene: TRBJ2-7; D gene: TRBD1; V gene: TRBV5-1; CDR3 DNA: TGCGCCAGCAGCTCTGGACAGGGGTCCTACGAGCAGTACTTC; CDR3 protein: CASSSGQGSYEQYF
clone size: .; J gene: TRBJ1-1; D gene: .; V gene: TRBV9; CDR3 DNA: TGTGCCAGCGGCCGGGACACTGAAGCTTTCTTT; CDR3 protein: CASGRDTEAFF
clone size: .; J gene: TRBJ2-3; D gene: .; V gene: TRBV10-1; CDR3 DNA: TGCGCCAGCAGTGACGCAGATACGCAGTATTTT; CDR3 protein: CASSDADTQYF
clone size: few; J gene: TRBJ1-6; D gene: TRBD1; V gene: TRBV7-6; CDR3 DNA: TGTGCCAGCAGCTCACGGACAGGGGGCGATTCACCCCTCCACTTT; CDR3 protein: CASSSRTGGDSPLHF
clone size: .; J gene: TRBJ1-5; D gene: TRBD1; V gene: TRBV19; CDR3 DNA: TGTGCCAGTACCCCCACCCCTGCAGGGGGCTTCAGCAATCAGCCCCAGCATTTT; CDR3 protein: CASTPTPAGGFSNQPQHF
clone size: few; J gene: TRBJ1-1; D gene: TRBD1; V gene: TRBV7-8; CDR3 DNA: TGTGCCAGCAGCTTAGGGCCCGGGACAGCACGTAACACTGAAGCTTTCTTT; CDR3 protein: CASSLGPGTARNTEAFF
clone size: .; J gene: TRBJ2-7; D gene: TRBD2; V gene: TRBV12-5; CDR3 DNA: TGTGCTAGTGGCCCGGGACTAACACGCTACGAGCAGTACTTC; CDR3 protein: CASGPGLTRYEQYF
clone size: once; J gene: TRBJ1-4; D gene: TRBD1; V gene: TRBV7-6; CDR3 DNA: TGTGCCAGCAGCTTCGACAGGGTGCATGAAAAACTGTTTTTT; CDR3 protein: CASSFDRVHEKLFF
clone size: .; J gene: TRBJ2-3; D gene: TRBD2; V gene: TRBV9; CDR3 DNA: TGTGCCAGCAGCCCCCGCCTAGCGGGGATGGGGGGTGGCACAGATACGCAGTATTTT; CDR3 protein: CASSPRLAGMGGGTDTQYF
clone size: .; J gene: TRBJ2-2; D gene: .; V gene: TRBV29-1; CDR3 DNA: TGCAGCGTTGGCCAGGGTAGGGGTGGGGAGCTGTTTTTT; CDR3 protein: CSVGQGRGGELFF
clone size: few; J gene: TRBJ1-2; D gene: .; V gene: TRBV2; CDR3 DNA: TGTGCCAGCAGTGATTCTGCGTTAGCGAGGGGCTACACCTTC; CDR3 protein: CASSDSALARGYTF
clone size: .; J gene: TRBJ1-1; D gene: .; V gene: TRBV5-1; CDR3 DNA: TGCGCCAGCAGCTTGGAAAGAGTGAACACTGAAGCTTTCTTT; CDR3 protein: CASSLERVNTEAFF
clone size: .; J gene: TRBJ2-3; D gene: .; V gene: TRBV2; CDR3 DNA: TGTGCCAGCAGTGAGGGGACTGCAGATACGCAGTATTTT; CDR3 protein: CASSEGTADTQYF
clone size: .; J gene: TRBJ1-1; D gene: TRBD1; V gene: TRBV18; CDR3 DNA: TGTGCCAGCTCATCACAGGGGGCTAGGGGTGAAGCTTTCTTT; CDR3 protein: CASSSQGARGEAFF
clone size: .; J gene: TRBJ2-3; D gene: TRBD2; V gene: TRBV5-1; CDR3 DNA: TGCGCCAGCAGCTCCGGACTAGCGGGCCACCCTAGCACAGATACGCAGTATTTT; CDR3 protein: CASSSGLAGHPSTDTQYF
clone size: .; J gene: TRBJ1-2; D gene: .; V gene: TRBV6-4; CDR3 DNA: TGTGCCAGCAGTGACCCGCAGGGGCATGGCTACACCTTC; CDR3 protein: CASSDPQGHGYTF
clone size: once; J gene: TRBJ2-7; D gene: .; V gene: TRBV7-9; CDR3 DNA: TGTGCCAGCAGCTCTATCGGACAGTATTCCTACGAGCAGTACTTC; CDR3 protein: CASSSIGQYSYEQYF
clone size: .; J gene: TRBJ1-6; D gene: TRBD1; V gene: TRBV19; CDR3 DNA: TGTGCCAGTAGTATTCAGACAGGGGACGGCTCACCCCTCCACTTT; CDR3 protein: CASSIQTGDGSPLHF
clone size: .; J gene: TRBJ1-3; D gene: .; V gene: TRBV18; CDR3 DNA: TGTGCCAGCTCACCACCCTCCGGAGGGACTGGAAACACCATATATTTT; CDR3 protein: CASSPPSGGTGNTIYF
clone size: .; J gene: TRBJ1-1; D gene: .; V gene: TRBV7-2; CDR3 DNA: TGTGCCAGCAGCGGCAGGCTGAACACTGAAGCTTTCTTT; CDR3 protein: CASSGRLNTEAFF
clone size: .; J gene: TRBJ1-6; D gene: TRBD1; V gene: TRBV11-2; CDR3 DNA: TGTGCCAGCAGCTTACGCCCGACCAACGACAGGGGGCTGTCACCCCTCCACTTT; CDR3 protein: CASSLRPTNDRGLSPLHF
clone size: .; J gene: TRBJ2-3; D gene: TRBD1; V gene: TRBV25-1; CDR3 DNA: TGTGCCAGCAACCAGGGGGTTAGCACAGATACGCAGTATTTT; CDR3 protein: CASNQGVSTDTQYF
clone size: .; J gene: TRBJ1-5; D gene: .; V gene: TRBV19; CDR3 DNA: TGTGCCAGTAGTATAGCGCAGGGGAGCAATCAGCCCCAGCATTTT; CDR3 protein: CASSIAQGSNQPQHF
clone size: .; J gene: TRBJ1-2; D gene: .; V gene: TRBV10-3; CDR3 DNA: TGTGCCATCAGTGAGTCGGAGGGGAGGAGGGGCTATGGCTACACCTTC; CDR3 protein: CAISESEGRRGYGYTF
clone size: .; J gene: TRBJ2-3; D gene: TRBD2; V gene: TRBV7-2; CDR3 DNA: TGTGCCAGCAGCCCCTTAGCGGGGCCTCGGCCGAATACGCAGTATTTT; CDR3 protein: CASSPLAGPRPNTQYF
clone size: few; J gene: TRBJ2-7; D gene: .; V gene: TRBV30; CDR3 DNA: TGTGCCACAAAATGGAGGTTTTCCTACGAGCAGTACTTC; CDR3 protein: CATKWRFSYEQYF
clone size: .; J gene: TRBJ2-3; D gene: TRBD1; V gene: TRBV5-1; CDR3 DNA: TGCGCCAGCAGCCCTCTCCCGGGACAGGGCCAGGGGGGTACGCAGTATTTT; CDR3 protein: CASSPLPGQGQGGTQYF
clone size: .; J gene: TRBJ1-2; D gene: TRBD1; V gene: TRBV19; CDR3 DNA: TGTGCCAGCACAGGGGGCAGGAACTATGGCTACACCTTC; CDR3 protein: CASTGGRNYGYTF
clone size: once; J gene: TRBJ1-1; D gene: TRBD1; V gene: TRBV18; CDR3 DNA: TGTGCCAGCTCACCACGAATACTCGGGACAGGCGAGCACACTGAAGCTTTCTTT; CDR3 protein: CASSPRILGTGEHTEAFF
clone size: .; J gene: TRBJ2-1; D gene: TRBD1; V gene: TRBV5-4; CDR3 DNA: TGTGCCAGCAGCTCCCGGGACAGGGGTTCCAATGAGCAGTTCTTC; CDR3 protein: CASSSRDRGSNEQFF
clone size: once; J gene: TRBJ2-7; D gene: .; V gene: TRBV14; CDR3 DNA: TGTGCCAGCAGCCAGATCGGGACATTCGACTACGAGCAGTACTTC; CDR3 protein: CASSQIGTFDYEQYF
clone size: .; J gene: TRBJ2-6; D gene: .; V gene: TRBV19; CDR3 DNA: TGTGCCAGTAGTATAGGCGGCTCTGGGGCCAACGTCCTGACTTTC; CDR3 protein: CASSIGGSGANVLTF
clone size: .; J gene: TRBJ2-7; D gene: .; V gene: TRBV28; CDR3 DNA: TGTGCCAGCAGGTGGGGCGGCTCCTACGAGCAGTACTTC; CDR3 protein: CASRWGGSYEQYF
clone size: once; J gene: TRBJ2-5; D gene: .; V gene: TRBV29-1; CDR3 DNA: TGCAGCGTCATGCCAGGGGTTTGGGAGACCCAGTACTTC; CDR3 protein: CSVMPGVWETQYF
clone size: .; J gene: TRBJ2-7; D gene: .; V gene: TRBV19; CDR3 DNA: TGTGCCAGTAGTAGCCAGGGTTGGGTCTACGAGCAGTACTTC; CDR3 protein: CASSSQGWVYEQYF
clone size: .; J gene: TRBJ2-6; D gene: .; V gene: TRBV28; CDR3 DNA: TGTGCCAGCAGTTTAAGTTCAGGGATCCCCTCTGGGGCCAACGTCCTGACTTTC; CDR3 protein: CASSLSSGIPSGANVLTF
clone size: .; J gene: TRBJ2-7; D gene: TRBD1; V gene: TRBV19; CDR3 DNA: TGTGCCAGTAGTATCCGGGACAGCTTCTACGAGCAGTACTTC; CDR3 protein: CASSIRDSFYEQYF
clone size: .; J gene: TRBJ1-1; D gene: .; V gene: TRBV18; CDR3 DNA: TGTGCCAGCTCACCGGGGGGAACAGGAGAAGCTTTCTTT; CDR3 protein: CASSPGGTGEAFF
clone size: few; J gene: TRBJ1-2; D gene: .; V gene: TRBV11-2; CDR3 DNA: TGTGCCAGCAGACTCTTCGACAGTTGGAACTATGGCTACACCTTC; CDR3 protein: CASRLFDSWNYGYTF
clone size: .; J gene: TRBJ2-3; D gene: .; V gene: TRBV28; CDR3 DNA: TGTGCCAGCAACCTCCGCGGGGCGATACTCACAGATACGCAGTATTTT; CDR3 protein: CASNLRGAILTDTQYF
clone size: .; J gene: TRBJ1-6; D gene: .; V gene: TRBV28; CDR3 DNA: TGTGCCAGCAGTTCCGTCGGGGACTATAATTCACCCCTCCACTTT; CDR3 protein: CASSSVGDYNSPLHF
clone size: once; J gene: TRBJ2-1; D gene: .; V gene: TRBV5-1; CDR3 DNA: TGCGCCAGCAGCTTGAGTCCGGGATATGAGCAGTTCTTC; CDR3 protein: CASSLSPGYEQFF
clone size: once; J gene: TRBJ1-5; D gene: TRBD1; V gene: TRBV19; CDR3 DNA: TGTGCCAGTAGCCAGGGGGACACTGCAAATCAGCCCCAGCATTTT; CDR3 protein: CASSQGDTANQPQHF
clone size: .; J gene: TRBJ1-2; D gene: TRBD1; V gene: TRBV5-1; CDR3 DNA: TGCGCCAGCAGCCGGGGTTCGGGACAGGGGGTTAGACTCTATGGCTACACCTTC; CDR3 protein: CASSRGSGQGVRLYGYTF
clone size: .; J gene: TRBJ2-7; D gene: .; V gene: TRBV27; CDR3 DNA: TGTGCCAGCAGCCCCCCAGGGCAGGGGGGAGGCGAGCAGTACTTC; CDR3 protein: CASSPPGQGGGEQYF
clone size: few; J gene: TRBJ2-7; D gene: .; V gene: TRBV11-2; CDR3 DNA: TGTGCCAGCAGCATATATACAGGGACCGAGCAGTACTTC; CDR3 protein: CASSIYTGTEQYF
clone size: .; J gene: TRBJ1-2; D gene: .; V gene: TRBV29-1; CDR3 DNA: TGCAGCGTTTCCATGTCCCAGGGGGGCTACACCTTC; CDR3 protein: CSVSMSQGGYTF
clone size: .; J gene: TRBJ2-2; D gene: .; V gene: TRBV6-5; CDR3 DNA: TGTGCCAGCAGCAAACTACCGGGGACCGGGGAGCTGTTTTTT; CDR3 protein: CASSKLPGTGELFF
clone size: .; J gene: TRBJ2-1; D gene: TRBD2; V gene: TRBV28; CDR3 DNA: TGTGCCAGCAGTCCCGGGACTAGCGGAGCGTACAATGAGCAGTTCTTC; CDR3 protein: CASSPGTSGAYNEQFF